A selection of T cell receptor beta chains follows, all from one sample in a study of radiotherapy plus CTLA-4 blockade in lung cancer. Produced via immunoSEQ multiplex PCR; TCRdb's table is partial and in-frame only. The data contain 50,000 to 65,000 clones, 77% of them seen just once; the ten biggest clones take up 3.5% to 4%. Sequencing used peripheral blood, obtained from a patient treated with radiotherapy plus ipilimumab. These receptors came from a human donor with non-small cell lung cancer who had a partial response to radiotherapy plus ipilimumab. Both conserved end residues are part of each CDR3. The D gene is left open where the match is weak. The size field is filled for only some rows; it gives once, few, many or a size class.

d_gene	v_gene	j_gene	abundance	CDR3nt	CDR3aa
TRBD1	TRBV5-1	TRBJ2-2	NA	TGCGCCAGCAGCCAGGACAGGGTCCCCACCGGGGAGCTGTTTTTT	CASSQDRVPTGELFF
NA	TRBV19	TRBJ2-6	NA	TGTGCCAGTAGTATCTTTATCCTACCCTCAGGGACTGGGGCCAACGTCCTGACTTTC	CASSIFILPSGTGANVLTF
NA	TRBV29-1	TRBJ2-3	NA	TGCAGCGTGAGGACAGGCACAGATACGCAGTATTTT	CSVRTGTDTQYF
TRBD1	TRBV18	TRBJ2-7	NA	TGTGCCAGCTCACAGAATCCCGGGACAGGGGGCGTGGAGCAGTACTTC	CASSQNPGTGGVEQYF
TRBD1	TRBV5-1	TRBJ1-2	NA	TGCGCCAGCAGCCCGGGGACAGGGTTCGGCTACACCTTC	CASSPGTGFGYTF
NA	TRBV27	TRBJ2-4	NA	TGTGCCAGCAGTTTAGAAGCCCGCGCAGCCAAAAACATTCAGTACTTC	CASSLEARAAKNIQYF
NA	TRBV20-1	TRBJ1-2	NA	TGCAGTGCTAGAGACCCTAGAGGCTACACCTTC	CSARDPRGYTF
TRBD1	TRBV11-2	TRBJ2-3	NA	TGTGCCAGCAGCAGCTGGACAGGGGGCGCGTTAACAGATACGCAGTATTTT	CASSSWTGGALTDTQYF
TRBD1	TRBV30	TRBJ1-2	NA	TGTGCCTGGAGGACAGGGGGCTCCAACTATGGCTACACCTTC	CAWRTGGSNYGYTF
NA	TRBV7-9	TRBJ2-3	NA	TGTGCCAGCAGCTTGGGACTTTGGAGCACAGATACGCAGTATTTT	CASSLGLWSTDTQYF
TRBD1	TRBV7-7	TRBJ2-5	NA	TGTGCCAGTGCACCGGGACAGGGTAGGGAGACCCAGTACTTC	CASAPGQGRETQYF
TRBD1	TRBV18	TRBJ2-3	NA	TGTGCCAGCTCATTGCGGACAGGGGTTTTCACAGATACGCAGTATTTT	CASSLRTGVFTDTQYF
TRBD2	TRBV9	TRBJ2-7	NA	TGTGCCAGCAGCGTCGGACTAGCGGGCGCCTACGAGCAGTACTTC	CASSVGLAGAYEQYF
TRBD1	TRBV9	TRBJ2-5	NA	TGTGCCAGCAGCGCAGGACAGGGGGCTCGGGAGACCCAGTACTTC	CASSAGQGARETQYF
NA	TRBV27	TRBJ2-6	NA	TGTGCCAGCAGTTCGATACAGGGCTCTGGGGCCAACGTCCTGACTTTC	CASSSIQGSGANVLTF
NA	TRBV28	TRBJ2-7	NA	TGTGCCAGCAGTTTTAGAAACAGTGTGAGCGAGCAGTACTTC	CASSFRNSVSEQYF
TRBD2	TRBV7-2	TRBJ2-1	NA	TGTGCCAGCAGCTTAGGCCCGGGGGGCTCCTACAATGAGCAGTTCTTC	CASSLGPGGSYNEQFF
TRBD1	TRBV5-5	TRBJ2-7	NA	TGTGCCACCACCGGGACAGGGTCCTACGAGCAGTACTTC	CATTGTGSYEQYF
TRBD2	TRBV6-5	TRBJ2-5	once	TGTGCCAGCAGCCCCCGACTAGCGGGGGCCCCCGCCCAGTACTTC	CASSPRLAGAPAQYF
NA	TRBV19	TRBJ1-1	NA	TGTGCCAGTACCCAGCGAGGTCTAGGGGCCATGAACACTGAAGCTTTCTTT	CASTQRGLGAMNTEAFF
TRBD1	TRBV19	TRBJ2-6	NA	TGTGCCAGTACCAGGGACAGGACCCGCTCTGGGGCCAACGTCCTGACTTTC	CASTRDRTRSGANVLTF
TRBD1	TRBV7-7	TRBJ1-4	medium-sized	TGTGCCAGCAGCTTAGGGAGACAGGGGGCAGTAACTGAAAAACTGTTTTTT	CASSLGRQGAVTEKLFF
NA	TRBV5-1	TRBJ2-1	NA	TGCGCCAGCAAACAGGGTTTTTACAATGAGCAGTTCTTC	CASKQGFYNEQFF
TRBD1	TRBV7-9	TRBJ1-1	NA	TGTGCCAACAGCTTCATTATGGGACAGCCAAACACTGAAGCTTTCTTT	CANSFIMGQPNTEAFF
NA	TRBV11-3	TRBJ1-1	NA	TGTGCCAGCAGCTTGGAGGAGAACACTGAAGCTTTCTTT	CASSLEENTEAFF
TRBD1	TRBV6-5	TRBJ1-1	NA	TGTGCCAGCAGGGACAGGGCGTACACTGAAGCTTTCTTT	CASRDRAYTEAFF
NA	TRBV6-1	TRBJ2-7	NA	TGTGCCAGCAGTGAAGGTGCAGGGTGGTACGAGCAGTACTTC	CASSEGAGWYEQYF
TRBD1	TRBV5-1	TRBJ1-5	NA	TGCGCCAGCAGCTTAGGCCCCGGGGGACAGGGTGGCAATCAGCCCCAGCATTTT	CASSLGPGGQGGNQPQHF
NA	TRBV5-6	TRBJ2-7	NA	TGTGCCAGCAGCTTGGCCGGTTGGGGCGGGGCCTACGAGCAGTACTTC	CASSLAGWGGAYEQYF
NA	TRBV15	TRBJ2-3	few	TGTGCCACCAGCCTTCCTAGCGACACAGATACGCAGTATTTT	CATSLPSDTDTQYF
NA	TRBV4-1	TRBJ2-7	NA	TGCGCCAGCAGCCAAGTTAACAGAGTCTACGAGCAGTACTTC	CASSQVNRVYEQYF
NA	TRBV19	TRBJ2-2	once	TGTGCCAGCATACAGTTAGGTCTCACCGGGGAGCTGTTTTTT	CASIQLGLTGELFF
NA	TRBV29-1	TRBJ1-1	NA	TGCAGCGTGGCAGACGGAGGGAGCACTGAAGCTTTCTTT	CSVADGGSTEAFF
TRBD2	TRBV5-4	TRBJ2-7	NA	TGTGCCAGCAGCTTTTCTAGCGGGGGGTACGAGCAGTACTTC	CASSFSSGGYEQYF
TRBD1	TRBV27	TRBJ1-2	NA	TGTGCCAGCAGTTTATACCCAGGGGGCGAGTATGGCTACACCTTC	CASSLYPGGEYGYTF
TRBD1	TRBV5-1	TRBJ1-1	few	TGCGCCAGCAGCTGGCCCGGACAGGGGACCACTGAAGCTTTCTTT	CASSWPGQGTTEAFF
TRBD1	TRBV6-5	TRBJ1-2	NA	TGTGCCAGCAGTTTCGGACAGGGGGCGGTTGGCTACACCTTC	CASSFGQGAVGYTF
TRBD1	TRBV7-3	TRBJ2-5	NA	TGTGCCAGCAGCCGCGGACAGGAAGAGACCCAGTACTTC	CASSRGQEETQYF
TRBD2	TRBV25-1	TRBJ2-3	NA	TGTGCCAGCAGTGAACTAGGTAGCGGGGATACGCAGTATTTT	CASSELGSGDTQYF
NA	TRBV19	TRBJ2-2	NA	TGTGCCAGTAGTGATCGGGGGACCGGGGAGCTGTTTTTT	CASSDRGTGELFF
NA	TRBV6-5	TRBJ2-2	NA	TGTGCCAGCAGTTACATCCCGCAGAGGACCGGGGAGCTGTTTTTT	CASSYIPQRTGELFF
NA	TRBV7-8	TRBJ2-2	NA	TGTGCCAGCAGCTTAGGGAGGGTTGGTCGCACCGGGGAGCTGTTTTTT	CASSLGRVGRTGELFF
NA	TRBV28	TRBJ1-1	NA	TGTGCCAGCAGTTTATGGGCAGGCCCGAACACTGAAGCTTTCTTT	CASSLWAGPNTEAFF
TRBD1	TRBV5-4	TRBJ2-7	few	TGTGCCAGCAGCTTGGGGGGACAGGCGAGCTCCTACGAGCAGTACTTC	CASSLGGQASSYEQYF
NA	TRBV7-2	TRBJ2-4	once	TGTGCCAGCAAGACAGACCTAGCCAAAAACATTCAGTACTTC	CASKTDLAKNIQYF
NA	TRBV5-1	TRBJ1-3	NA	TGCGCCAGCAGCTCCGGGCAGGGGAATGGAAACACCATATATTTT	CASSSGQGNGNTIYF
TRBD1	TRBV4-3	TRBJ1-2	NA	TGCGCCAGCAGCCAAGAAGGACAGGCTGGCTATGGCTACACCTTC	CASSQEGQAGYGYTF
NA	TRBV15	TRBJ2-2	few	TGTGCCACCAACGAAAGGGCGGGCACCGGGGAGCTGTTTTTT	CATNERAGTGELFF
NA	TRBV9	TRBJ2-2	few	TGTGCCAGCAGTGGCCTAGTGGGCACCGGGGAGCTGTTTTTT	CASSGLVGTGELFF
TRBD1	TRBV18	TRBJ2-2	NA	TGTGCCAGCTCACCAGTAAACCTAGGGGGCGTCGGGGAGCTGTTTTTT	CASSPVNLGGVGELFF
TRBD1	TRBV6-5	TRBJ2-7	NA	TGTGCCAGCAGTTACGCCGGGACAGGGGGTTCCGAGCAGTACTTC	CASSYAGTGGSEQYF
NA	TRBV5-1	TRBJ2-5	few	TGCGCCAGCAGTAACGGGAATCAGGGGGAGACCCAGTACTTC	CASSNGNQGETQYF
NA	TRBV11-3	TRBJ2-7	once	TGTGCCAGCAGTCGAGGAGGCTACGAGCAGTACTTC	CASSRGGYEQYF
TRBD1	TRBV5-5	TRBJ2-7	NA	TGTGCCAGCGGAGACTCCGGGACAGTCTCCTACGAGCAGTACTTC	CASGDSGTVSYEQYF